These 14 T cell receptor beta chains originate from one sample sequenced in a study of T cells in Graves' hyperthyroidism and ophthalmopathy. The TCR beta CDR3 regions underwent amplification using RNA transcripts as the source. HTBI primers were used for first-round RT-PCR of the TCR CDR3. Via MiXCR, TCRdb re-called the multiplex PCR reads, giving one row per CDR3 protein. Among 400,000 to 500,000 distinct CDR3 sequences listed, 14% to 15% were seen once. Sequencing input: blood. The receptors originated from a man younger than 35 with Graves' ophthalmopathy.

This clonotype occurred many times. The V and J genes are TRBV15 and TRBJ2-1; 7 bases map to TRBD2. Germline V CDR1 and CDR2: LNHNV, YYDKDF (reference sequence). This CDR3 has 17 residues. After removal of 1 base from V and 1 base from J, the junction contained 7 bases not matched to a gene. As DNA, the CDR3 is TGTGCCACCAGCAGAGGTGCAGGCGGGGGTTCCTACAATGAGCAGTTCTTC. As protein: CATSRGAGGGSYNEQFF.

This clonotype has more than one count but fewer than ten. V and J are TRBV19 and TRBJ2-2; D is ambiguous. The V gene's germline CDR1 is LNHDA and CDR2 SQIVND (reference sequence). The CDR3 has 12 residues. V was clipped by 3 bases and J by 6 bases, with 5 bases between them. In nucleotides, the CDR3 is TGTGCCAGTAGTATTGGGTCCGGGGAGCTGTTTTTT. It codes for CASSIGSGELFF.

This clonotype was seen at least ten times. This chain uses TRBV6-6 with TRBJ1-2; no firm D call. Deletions cut 0 bases from V and 5 bases from J, with 13 bases between. CDR1 is MNHNY and CDR2 is SVGAGI in the germline V gene (reference sequence). The CDR3 is 15 amino acids. In nucleotides, the CDR3 is TGTGCCAGCAGTTACTCCAGCGGAGCAATATATGGCTACACCTTC. It is translated as CASSYSSGAIYGYTF.

The CDR3 loop is CASSDPGTGLEKLFF. The CDR3 bases are TGTGCCAGCAGTGACCCCGGGACAGGGCTTGAAAAACTGTTTTTT. This chain connects TRBV6-1 to TRBJ1-4, with 9 bases fitting TRBD1. Germline V gene lookup returns CDR1 MNHNS and CDR2 SASEGT. After removal of 3 bases from V and 7 bases from J, the junction contained 6 bases not matched to a gene. CDR3 length equals 15 residues.

In its sample, this clonotype was seen many times. The chain joins TRBV7-2 to TRBJ2-5; 8 positions agree with TRBD2. There are 14 residues in the CDR3. Per germline, CDR1 SGHTA and CDR2 FQGNSA. J lost 4 bases, V lost 2 bases, and 3 bases had no gene match. CDR3 loop: CASSLRGGTETQYF. DNA of the CDR3: TGTGCCAGCAGCTTACGGGGGGGCACAGAGACCCAGTACTTC.

In this sample, this clonotype turned up a few times. The CDR3 sequence is CAVSVPYRGVSEASTDTQYF. As DNA, the CDR3 is TGTGCCGTCTCTGTGCCATACCGTGGGGTCTCGGAAGCTAGCACAGATACGCAGTATTTT. The V gene is TRBV19, the J gene TRBJ2-3, with unresolved D. CDR3 length equals 20 residues. The germline V and J ends were trimmed by 11 bases and 0 bases, with 33 bases remaining between them. Germline values: CDR1 LNHDA, CDR2 SQIVND (reference sequence).

This clonotype was observed a single time. A much larger clone differs by one base, so this may be a read error. The rearrangement joins TRBV18 to TRBJ2-5, with D maybe TRBD1 (5 bases). This CDR3 region has 13 residues. Germline V lookup: CDR1 KGHSH, CDR2 LQKENI. The CDR3 sequence: CGSSQAEQETQYF. In nucleotides, the CDR3 is TGTGGCAGCTCACAGGCAGAACAAGAGACCCAGTACTTC.

The chain uses TRBV6-1 and TRBJ1-2; no firm D call. With 5 bases removed from V and 1 base from J, the gap between germline ends came to 8 bases. The CDR3 has 13 amino acids. Germline values: CDR1 MNHNS, CDR2 SASEGT. CDR3 in amino acids: CASSFRVNYGYTF. The CDR3 DNA is TGTGCCAGCAGTTTTAGGGTTAACTATGGCTACACCTTC.

This clonotype was detected many times. This chain uses TRBV11-3 with TRBJ2-1, with 9 bases identical to TRBD2. The germline CDR1 and CDR2 sequences are SGHNT and YENEEA. The junction had 8 bases not matched to a gene; V was cut back by 6 bases and J by 8 bases. The CDR3 runs to 14 residues. CDR3 residues: CASSSLAGGHEQFF. The DNA of the CDR3 is TGTGCCAGCAGTTCTTTGGCGGGGGGGCATGAGCAGTTCTTC.

About this clonotype: Possible read error: a much larger clone is one base away. The rearrangement links TRBV11-2 to TRBJ1-2, with TRBD1 as a possible D gene (5 bases). V shed 8 bases and J shed 8 bases, with 18 bases lying between them. The length of the CDR3 is 13 residues. Germline V gene sequence: CDR1 SGHAT, CDR2 FQNNGV. CDR3 amino acids: CASYMGGTQGYTF. CDR3 DNA sequence: TGTGCCAGCTACATGGGGGGGACGCAGGGCTACACCTTC.

There are many counts of this clonotype. V and J are TRBV11-2 and TRBJ2-2, with TRBD2 matching over 7 bases. The CDR3 is 15 amino acids. The junction had 8 bases not matched to a gene; V was cut back by 8 bases and J by 2 bases. Germline values: CDR1 SGHAT, CDR2 FQNNGV. The CDR3 loop is CASFFWGGNTGELFF. DNA of the CDR3: TGTGCCAGCTTCTTCTGGGGGGGTAACACCGGGGAGCTGTTTTTT.

The sample holds many counts of this clonotype. The V and J genes are TRBV20-1 and TRBJ2-5, with 10 bases aligning to TRBD1. Trimming cost V 6 bases and J 3 bases; bases outside gene matches: 4. The germline gives CDR1 DFQATT, CDR2 SNEGSKA (reference sequence). The CDR3 is 13 amino acids. The CDR3 region is CSATTGGKETQYF. The CDR3 region has the DNA TGCAGTGCCACGACAGGGGGCAAAGAGACCCAGTACTTC.

This clonotype came up once. The V call is TRBV19, the J call TRBJ2-1; 14 bases agree with TRBD2. CDR1 and CDR2 (germline): LNHDA, SQIVND (reference sequence). The CDR3 contains 16 residues. J lost 4 bases, V lost 7 bases, and 6 bases had no gene match. DNA for the CDR3: TGTGCCAGTATGCGACTAGCGGGAGGGCGATACAATGAGCAGTTCTTC. Translation gives CASMRLAGGRYNEQFF.

Ten or more counts support this clonotype. The rearrangement uses TRBV29-1 and TRBJ1-1, with D possibly matching TRBD1 (6 bases). This CDR3 comprises 13 residues. Germline V CDR1 and CDR2: SQVTM, ANQGSEA. V lost 4 bases to trimming and J lost 3 bases, with 12 bases between them. This CDR3 is CSVVGGYDTEAFF. CDR3 in DNA: TGCAGCGTTGTGGGGGGCTATGACACTGAAGCTTTCTTT.